The present T cell receptor beta chain was sequenced within a study of blood T cell repertoires in COVID-19. The CDR3 length is 15 residues. V was pared by 6 bases and J by 4 bases, with 21 bases between. CDR1 is DFQATT and CDR2 is SNEGSKA in the germline V gene (reference sequence). The data were produced by immunoSEQ multiplex PCR, yet TCRdb's version contains in-frame clones alone and is incomplete. The table includes some 33,000 clones, 90% to 95% detected once. Material for sequencing was peripheral blood. The J gene is TRBJ1-2, the V gene TRBV20-1; no definite D call. This receptor was taken from a human donor in a cohort sampled during active COVID-19. CDR3 in DNA: TGCAGTGCAAGTCCGACGGGGTTCGTATCCTATGGCTACACCTTC. This encodes CSASPTGFVSYGYTF.